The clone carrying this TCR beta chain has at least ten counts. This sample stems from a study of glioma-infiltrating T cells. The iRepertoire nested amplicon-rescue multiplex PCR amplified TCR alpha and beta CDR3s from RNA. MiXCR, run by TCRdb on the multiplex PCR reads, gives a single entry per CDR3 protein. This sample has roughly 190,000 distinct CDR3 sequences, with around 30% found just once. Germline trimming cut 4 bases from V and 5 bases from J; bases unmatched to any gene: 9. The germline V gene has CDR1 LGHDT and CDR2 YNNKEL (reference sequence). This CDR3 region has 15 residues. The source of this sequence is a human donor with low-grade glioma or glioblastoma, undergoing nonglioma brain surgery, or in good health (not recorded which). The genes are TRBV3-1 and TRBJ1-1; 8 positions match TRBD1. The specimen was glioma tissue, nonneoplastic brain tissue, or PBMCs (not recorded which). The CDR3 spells CASSPWTGLGTEAFF. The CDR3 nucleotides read TGTGCCAGCAGCCCCTGGACAGGGTTGGGAACTGAAGCTTTCTTT. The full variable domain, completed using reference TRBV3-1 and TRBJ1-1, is DTAVSQTPKYLVTQMGNDKSIKCEQNLGHDTMYWYKQDSKKFLKIMFSYNNKELIINETVPNRFSPKSPDKAHLNLHINSLELGDSAVYFCASSPWTGLGTEAFFGQGTRLTVV.